This T cell receptor beta chain is drawn from a study of cytotoxic CD8 clonotypes in ibrutinib-treated CLL. Data came from immunoSEQ multiplex PCR; TCRdb stores just in-frame clones and leaves some out. The repertoire holds more than 200,000 clones, about three quarters seen once, with 15% in the top ten. This sequence was found in a human donor with chronic lymphocytic leukemia. Sequenced here: PBMCs, sampled after 24 months of ibrutinib treatment.

CDR3 in amino acids: CASRSRVGYTGELFF. CDR3 coding DNA: TGTGCCAGCAGATCGCGGGTCGGATACACCGGGGAGCTGTTTTTT. This sequence joins TRBV6-5 and TRBJ2-2, with a possible D match to TRBD2 (5 bases). V lost 6 bases to trimming and J lost 3 bases, with 14 bases between them. CDR1 MNHEY and CDR2 SVGAGI come from the germline V gene. This CDR3 is built from 15 residues.